Listed below are T cell receptor beta chains from one sample, sequenced in a study of shared clonotypes between healthy human individuals. The repertoire was sequenced with immunoSEQ multiplex PCR; TCRdb's copy has only in-frame clones and lacks some. The repertoire holds 2 million to 2.5 million clones, approximately 96% seen once, with less than 0.15% in the top ten. Sequenced: naive CD4+ T cells sorted from blood. These receptors were obtained from a young man in good health. Both conserved end residues are part of each CDR3. The D gene is left open where the match is weak. Size tells how often a clone was seen (once, few, many) or the class of an expanded clone, and some rows leave it out.

clone_size	v_call	d_call	j_call	cdr3_nt	cdr3_aa
.	TRBV7-8	.	TRBJ2-3	TGTGCCAGCAGCCCCTCAAGGGGCTGGCCCACAGATACGCAGTATTTT	CASSPSRGWPTDTQYF
.	TRBV15	.	TRBJ1-5	TGTGCCACCAGCGAGGGCTGGAGCAGGGGACCCAATCAGCCCCAGCATTTT	CATSEGWSRGPNQPQHF
.	TRBV30	.	TRBJ2-2	TGTGCCTGGAGAAGGGGCACCGGGGAGCTGTTTTTT	CAWRRGTGELFF
once	TRBV29-1	.	TRBJ2-7	TGCAGCGTAGGCCCTAGCTCCTACGAGCAGTACTTC	CSVGPSSYEQYF
.	TRBV12-5	TRBD2	TRBJ2-1	TGTGCTAGTGGTCCGTCTGCGGGGGATTACTACAATGAGCAGTTCTTC	CASGPSAGDYYNEQFF
.	TRBV5-1	TRBD2	TRBJ2-7	TGCGCCAGCAGCTTGACCGGGACTAGCGACTCCTACGAGCAGTACTTC	CASSLTGTSDSYEQYF
.	TRBV2	.	TRBJ1-1	TGTGCCAGCGGGGGCGAGGTTCAAGCTTTCTTT	CASGGEVQAFF
.	TRBV5-4	.	TRBJ2-3	TGTGCCAGCAGCTTGGCCGGAGGTGTGAGCACAGATACGCAGTATTTT	CASSLAGGVSTDTQYF
.	TRBV6-5	.	TRBJ2-5	TGTGCCAGCAGTTACTCGGGCCCTTCTCTGGAGACCCAGTACTTC	CASSYSGPSLETQYF
once	TRBV4-3	TRBD2	TRBJ2-7	TGCGCCAGCAGCCAAGAGGGTAGCGGGCGTACCTACGAGCAGTACTTC	CASSQEGSGRTYEQYF
once	TRBV5-1	TRBD1	TRBJ1-1	TGCGCCAGCAGCCCAGAGACAGGGTTGGGAACTGAAGCTTTCTTT	CASSPETGLGTEAFF
.	TRBV2	TRBD1	TRBJ1-5	TGTGCCAGCAGATTGACAGGGGGCAACCTTAGCAATCAGCCCCAGCATTTT	CASRLTGGNLSNQPQHF
once	TRBV20-1	TRBD1	TRBJ1-1	TGCAGGACAGGGGGCACTGAAGCTTTCTTT	CRTGGTEAFF
once	TRBV5-1	TRBD2	TRBJ2-3	TGCGCCAGCATCCCCCCTAGCGGGGTTGGACCAGATACGCAGTATTTT	CASIPPSGVGPDTQYF
.	TRBV4-2	TRBD2	TRBJ2-7	TGTGCCAGCAGCCAAGCAGGCGGGGGTGGTTATTACGAGCAGTACTTC	CASSQAGGGGYYEQYF
.	TRBV5-5	.	TRBJ1-3	TGTGCCAGCAGCTTGGGTCGCTCAGGGACCATTTCTGGAAACACCATATATTTT	CASSLGRSGTISGNTIYF
.	TRBV6-1	.	TRBJ2-7	TGTGCCAGCAGTGAAAATGAGGGAAAGCAGTACTTC	CASSENEGKQYF
.	TRBV7-2	.	TRBJ1-6	TGTGCCAGCAGCTCGGATCTTAGGTCCCCATCCTATAATTCACCCCTCCACTTT	CASSSDLRSPSYNSPLHF
.	TRBV4-1	.	TRBJ2-1	TGCGCCAGCAGCCAGACAGGTAGCTCCTACAATGAGCAGTTCTTC	CASSQTGSSYNEQFF
.	TRBV30	TRBD1	TRBJ2-7	TGTGCCTGGACGAGACAGGGGGCATACGAGCAGTACTTC	CAWTRQGAYEQYF
.	TRBV5-8	.	TRBJ2-3	TGTGCCAGCAGCTTAGCCGGCACAGATACGCAGTATTTT	CASSLAGTDTQYF
.	TRBV7-9	.	TRBJ1-2	TGTGCCAGCAGCTTAGCGGGGCGCGGGATTAACTATGGCTACACCTTC	CASSLAGRGINYGYTF
.	TRBV5-1	TRBD2	TRBJ2-7	TGCGCCAGCAGCGTTCTGGGGACTAGCGGGAGGGTAAGGCTCGAGCAGTACTTC	CASSVLGTSGRVRLEQYF
few	TRBV4-1	TRBD1	TRBJ2-7	TGCGCCAGCAGCCTATCGGGACAGGGGAAAAACTACGAGCAGTACTTC	CASSLSGQGKNYEQYF
.	TRBV19	.	TRBJ1-5	TGTGCCAGTAGTATAGTAGTGACGGAAAATCAGCCCCAGCATTTT	CASSIVVTENQPQHF
.	TRBV7-9	.	TRBJ2-3	TGTGCCAGCAGCTTATATAGGGAAACAGATACGCAGTATTTT	CASSLYRETDTQYF
.	TRBV19	.	TRBJ2-5	TGTGCCAGTACAGGCCAGGGACAAGAGACCCAGTACTTC	CASTGQGQETQYF
.	TRBV10-1	.	TRBJ2-6	TGCGCCAGCATTCAGACAGGATTATTCACTGGGGCCAACGTCCTGACTTTC	CASIQTGLFTGANVLTF
.	TRBV29-1	TRBD2	TRBJ2-5	TGCAGCTTTGGGGCGGGGGAAGGAGAGACCCAGTACTTC	CSFGAGEGETQYF
.	TRBV30	.	TRBJ1-2	TGTGCCTGGAGTGCAAACAGGGTTAACTATGGCTACACCTTC	CAWSANRVNYGYTF
.	TRBV7-3	TRBD2	TRBJ2-5	TGTGCCAGCAGTAGAAGCGGGGGCCAACAAGAGACCCAGTACTTC	CASSRSGGQQETQYF
.	TRBV18	.	TRBJ1-2	TGTGCCAGCTCACCACCGGCAGGGAACTATGGCTACACCTTC	CASSPPAGNYGYTF
.	TRBV9	.	TRBJ1-3	TGTGCCAGCAGCCCCGAGGGTTCCTCTGGAAACACCATATATTTT	CASSPEGSSGNTIYF
.	TRBV6-5	.	TRBJ2-2	TGTGCCACAAAACCCGGGACAACGAACACCGGGGAGCTGTTTTTT	CATKPGTTNTGELFF
.	TRBV4-1	.	TRBJ1-4	TGCGCCAGCAGCTTAACCGGCGCGGCAACTAATGAAAAACTGTTTTTT	CASSLTGAATNEKLFF
.	TRBV5-1	.	TRBJ1-3	TGCGCCAGCAGCTCGGCGGGGGATAGCTCTGGAAACACCATATATTTT	CASSSAGDSSGNTIYF
.	TRBV12-5	.	TRBJ1-1	TGTGCTAGTGGTTTGGTACGGGGGACAACCGTACTTGAAGCTTTCTTT	CASGLVRGTTVLEAFF
.	TRBV19	.	TRBJ1-3	TGTGCCAGTAGTGCCGGGACAAGGGTTTCTGGAAACACCATATATTTT	CASSAGTRVSGNTIYF
.	TRBV18	.	TRBJ2-2	TGTGCCAGCTCACCACCGCCGGGAGTGGACACCGGGGAGCTGTTTTTT	CASSPPPGVDTGELFF
.	TRBV11-3	.	TRBJ1-2	TGTGCCAGCAGCTTAGGGTGCGACATTCAGGAAAACTATGGCTACACCTTC	CASSLGCDIQENYGYTF
.	TRBV5-6	TRBD2	TRBJ2-4	TGTGCCAGCAGCCTTGGGACTACCAAAGCCAAAAACATTCAGTACTTC	CASSLGTTKAKNIQYF
.	TRBV9	TRBD1	TRBJ1-2	TGTGCCAGCAGCGTATTTGACAGGGAGTCCGGCTATGGCTACACCTTC	CASSVFDRESGYGYTF
.	TRBV4-3	.	TRBJ1-3	TGCGCCAGCAGCCAAGGACAGGACTCTGGAAACACCATATATTTT	CASSQGQDSGNTIYF
.	TRBV7-9	TRBD1	TRBJ2-4	TGTGCCAGCAGCTCTTACGGACAGGGGGAAAACATTCAGTACTTC	CASSSYGQGENIQYF
.	TRBV30	.	TRBJ1-5	TGTGCCTGGACAGGGGATACAAATCAGCCCCAGCATTTT	CAWTGDTNQPQHF
.	TRBV5-1	.	TRBJ1-6	TGCGCCAGCAGCTTGCAAGTGGGGCCCGCGGGGTCCTCACCCCTCCACTTT	CASSLQVGPAGSSPLHF
.	TRBV28	TRBD1	TRBJ2-7	TGTGCCAGCAGTTCAGCCCTAGGACAGGGCTCCTACGAGCAGTACTTC	CASSSALGQGSYEQYF
.	TRBV5-4	.	TRBJ1-3	TGTGCCAGCAGCCGAGGAGGCTCTGGAAACACCATATATTTT	CASSRGGSGNTIYF
.	TRBV5-1	TRBD2	TRBJ2-2	TGCGCCAGCAGCCCCTGGACTAGCGGGTCGAACACCGGGGAGCTGTTTTTT	CASSPWTSGSNTGELFF
once	TRBV7-9	.	TRBJ2-7	TGTGCCAGCAGCTTAAGAGAAGGTTTC	CASSLREGF
.	TRBV28	.	TRBJ1-4	TGTGCCAGCAGTTTATTGTTCCGGGCAACTAATGAAAAACTGTTTTTT	CASSLLFRATNEKLFF
few	TRBV6-5	.	TRBJ2-1	TGTGCCAGCAGTTACGGGAATGAGCAGTTCTTC	CASSYGNEQFF
.	TRBV28	.	TRBJ1-6	TGTGCCACCGTACGAAATGGGGGTAATTCACCCCTCCACTTT	CATVRNGGNSPLHF
.	TRBV6-5	.	TRBJ1-2	TGTGCCAGCAGTCGCACCCAGGGGTACTATGGCTACACCTTC	CASSRTQGYYGYTF
.	TRBV6-1	.	TRBJ1-1	TGTGCCAGCAGTGAAACGGACCGCCGTACGGCTGAAGCTTTCTTT	CASSETDRRTAEAFF
.	TRBV6-1	TRBD1	TRBJ2-3	TGTGCCAGCGCCTGGACAGGCGATACGCAGTATTTT	CASAWTGDTQYF
.	TRBV20-1	TRBD1	TRBJ1-1	TGCAGTGCTAGTCAGGGGGTTGAAGCTTTCTTT	CSASQGVEAFF
.	TRBV7-8	TRBD2	TRBJ2-3	TGTGCCAGCAGCTTAATACATACTAGCGGGTATTTT	CASSLIHTSGYF
many	TRBV7-6	TRBD1	TRBJ1-5	TGTGCCAGCAGCCCCGCCGCAGGGGGCGGTCAGCCCCAGCATTTT	CASSPAAGGGQPQHF
.	TRBV5-1	.	TRBJ2-1	TGCGCCAGCAGCCTAGGTGGGGGACTCGGTTACAATGAGCAGTTCTTC	CASSLGGGLGYNEQFF